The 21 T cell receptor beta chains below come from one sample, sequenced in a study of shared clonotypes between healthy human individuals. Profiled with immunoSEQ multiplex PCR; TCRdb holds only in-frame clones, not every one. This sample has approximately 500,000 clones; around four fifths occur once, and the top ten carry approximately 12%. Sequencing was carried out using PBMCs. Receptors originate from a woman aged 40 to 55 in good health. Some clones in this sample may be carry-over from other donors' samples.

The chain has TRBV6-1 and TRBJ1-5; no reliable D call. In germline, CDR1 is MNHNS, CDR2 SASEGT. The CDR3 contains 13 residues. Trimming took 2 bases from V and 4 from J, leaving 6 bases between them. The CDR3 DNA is TGTGCCAGCAGTGAATACACTAATCAGCCCCAGCATTTT. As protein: CASSEYTNQPQHF.

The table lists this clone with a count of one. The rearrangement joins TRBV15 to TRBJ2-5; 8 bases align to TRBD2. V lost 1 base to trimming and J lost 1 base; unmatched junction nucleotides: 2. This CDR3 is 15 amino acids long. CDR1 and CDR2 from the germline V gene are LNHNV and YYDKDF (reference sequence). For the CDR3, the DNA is TGTGCCACCAGCAGAGGCACTAGCGGCCAAGAGACCCAGTACTTC. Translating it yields CATSRGTSGQETQYF.

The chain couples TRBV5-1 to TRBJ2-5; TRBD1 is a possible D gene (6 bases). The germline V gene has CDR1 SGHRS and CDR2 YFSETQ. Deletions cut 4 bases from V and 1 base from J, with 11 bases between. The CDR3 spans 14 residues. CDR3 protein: CASSHTGSQETQYF. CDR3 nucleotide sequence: TGCGCCAGCAGCCACACAGGGTCCCAAGAGACCCAGTACTTC.

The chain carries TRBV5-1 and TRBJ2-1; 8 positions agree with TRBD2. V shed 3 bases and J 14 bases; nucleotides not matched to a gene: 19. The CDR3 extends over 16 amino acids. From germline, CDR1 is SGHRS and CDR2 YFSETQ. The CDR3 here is CASSSPTGLGLSREFF. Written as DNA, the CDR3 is TGCGCCAGCAGCTCCCCAACGGGACTAGGGCTCTCGCGCGAGTTCTTC.

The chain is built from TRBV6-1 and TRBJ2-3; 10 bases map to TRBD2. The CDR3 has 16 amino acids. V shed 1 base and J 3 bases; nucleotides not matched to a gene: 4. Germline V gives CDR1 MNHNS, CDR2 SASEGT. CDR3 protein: CASSEELAGETDTQYF. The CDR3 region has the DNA TGTGCCAGCAGTGAAGAGCTAGCGGGAGAAACAGATACGCAGTATTTT.

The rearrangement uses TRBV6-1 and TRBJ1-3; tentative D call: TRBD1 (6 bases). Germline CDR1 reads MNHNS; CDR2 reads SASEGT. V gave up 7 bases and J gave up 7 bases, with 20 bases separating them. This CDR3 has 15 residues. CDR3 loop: CASIPPGTFGNTIYF. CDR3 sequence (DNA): TGTGCCAGCATCCCACCAGGGACATTCGGGAACACCATATATTTT.

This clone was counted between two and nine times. In DNA, the CDR3 is TGTGCCAGCAGTTATACTGGGGAGATCTACGAGCAGTACTTC. It translates to CASSYTGEIYEQYF. The V call is TRBV28, the J call TRBJ2-7; TRBD2 might be the D (5 bases). Germline loops: CDR1 MDHEN, CDR2 SYDVKM. This CDR3 has 14 amino acids. V gave up 4 bases and J gave up 3 bases, with 13 bases separating them. The full variable domain, its missing parts supplied by reference TRBV28 and TRBJ2-7, is DVKVTQSSRYLVKRTGEKVFLECVQDMDHENMFWYRQDPGLGLRLIYFSYDVKMKEKGDIPEGYSVSREKKERFSLILESASTNQTSMYLCASSYTGEIYEQYFGPGTRLTVT.

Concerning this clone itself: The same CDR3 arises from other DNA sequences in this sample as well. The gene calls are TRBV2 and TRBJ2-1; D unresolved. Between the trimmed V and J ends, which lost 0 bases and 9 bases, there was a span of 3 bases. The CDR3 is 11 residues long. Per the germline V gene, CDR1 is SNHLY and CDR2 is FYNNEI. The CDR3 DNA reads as TGTGCCAGCAGTGAAGCGGTTGAGCAGTTCTTC. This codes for CASSEAVEQFF.

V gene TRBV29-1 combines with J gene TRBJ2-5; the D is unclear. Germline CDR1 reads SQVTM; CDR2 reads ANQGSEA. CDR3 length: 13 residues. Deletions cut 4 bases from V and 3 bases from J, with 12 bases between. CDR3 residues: CSVAGSLKETQYF. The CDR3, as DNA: TGCAGCGTTGCGGGCAGCCTCAAAGAGACCCAGTACTTC.

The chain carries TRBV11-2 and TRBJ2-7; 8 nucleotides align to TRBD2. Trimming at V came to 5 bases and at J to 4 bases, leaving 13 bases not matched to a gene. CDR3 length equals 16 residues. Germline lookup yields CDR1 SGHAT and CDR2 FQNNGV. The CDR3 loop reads CASSGASGGGWYEQYF. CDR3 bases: TGTGCCAGCAGCGGCGCGAGCGGGGGAGGGTGGTACGAGCAGTACTTC.

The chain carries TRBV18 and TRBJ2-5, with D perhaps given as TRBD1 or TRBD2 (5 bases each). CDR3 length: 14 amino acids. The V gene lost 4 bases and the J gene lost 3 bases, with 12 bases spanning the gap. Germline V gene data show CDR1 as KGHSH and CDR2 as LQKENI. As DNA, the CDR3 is TGTGCCAGCTCACTGGGAAGGGGAGAAGAGACCCAGTACTTC. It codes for CASSLGRGEETQYF.

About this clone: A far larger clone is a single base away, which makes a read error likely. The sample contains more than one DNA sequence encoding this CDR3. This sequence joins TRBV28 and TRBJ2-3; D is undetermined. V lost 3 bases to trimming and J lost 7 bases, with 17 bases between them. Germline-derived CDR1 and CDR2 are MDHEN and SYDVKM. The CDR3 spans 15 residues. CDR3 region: CASSFTAQVRNTQYF. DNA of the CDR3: TGTGCCAGCAGTTTTACAGCCCAAGTCCGCAATACGCAGTATTTT.

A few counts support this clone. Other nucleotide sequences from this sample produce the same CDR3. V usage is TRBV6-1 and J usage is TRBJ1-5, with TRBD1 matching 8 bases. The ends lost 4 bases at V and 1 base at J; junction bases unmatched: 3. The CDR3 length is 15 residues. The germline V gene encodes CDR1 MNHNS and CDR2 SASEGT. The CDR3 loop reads CASSGTGLSNQPQHF. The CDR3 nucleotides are TGTGCCAGCAGTGGGACAGGGCTGAGCAATCAGCCCCAGCATTTT.

The CDR3 DNA follows: TGTGCCACTTCCCTAGGGGGGCCCCCCGGGGAGCTGTTTTTT. Amino acid sequence: CATSLGGPPGELFF. The chain carries TRBV27 and TRBJ2-2; D assignment may be TRBD1 or TRBD2 (6 bases each). V was clipped by 10 bases and J by 6 bases, with 18 bases between them. Germline CDR1 is MNHEY and CDR2 is SMNVEV (reference sequence). The CDR3 extends over 14 amino acids.

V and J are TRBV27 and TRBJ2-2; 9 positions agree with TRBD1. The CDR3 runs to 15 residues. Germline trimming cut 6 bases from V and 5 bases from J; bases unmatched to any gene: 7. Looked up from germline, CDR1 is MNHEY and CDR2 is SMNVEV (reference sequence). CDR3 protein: CASRPGQGWTGELFF. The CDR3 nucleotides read TGTGCCAGCAGACCCGGACAGGGGTGGACCGGGGAGCTGTTTTTT.

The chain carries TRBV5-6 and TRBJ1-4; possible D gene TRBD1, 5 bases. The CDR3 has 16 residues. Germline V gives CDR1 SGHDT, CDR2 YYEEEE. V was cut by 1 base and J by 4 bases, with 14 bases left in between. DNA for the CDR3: TGTGCCAGCAGCTTGAACTCGCAGGGTTATAATGAAAAACTGTTTTTT. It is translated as CASSLNSQGYNEKLFF. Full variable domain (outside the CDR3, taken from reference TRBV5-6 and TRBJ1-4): DAGVTQSPTHLIKTRGQQVTLRCSPKSGHDTVSWYQQALGQGPQFIFQYYEEEERQRGNFPDRFSGHQFPNYSSELNVNALLLGDSALYLCASSLNSQGYNEKLFFGSGTQLSVL.

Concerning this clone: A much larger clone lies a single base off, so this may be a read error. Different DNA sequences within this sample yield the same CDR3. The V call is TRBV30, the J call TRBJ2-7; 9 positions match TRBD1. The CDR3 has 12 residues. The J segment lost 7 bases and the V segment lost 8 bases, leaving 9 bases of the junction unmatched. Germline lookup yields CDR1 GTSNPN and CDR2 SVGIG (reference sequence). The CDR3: CAGAGTGLEQYF. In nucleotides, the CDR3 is TGTGCCGGGGCTGGGACAGGGCTGGAGCAGTACTTC.

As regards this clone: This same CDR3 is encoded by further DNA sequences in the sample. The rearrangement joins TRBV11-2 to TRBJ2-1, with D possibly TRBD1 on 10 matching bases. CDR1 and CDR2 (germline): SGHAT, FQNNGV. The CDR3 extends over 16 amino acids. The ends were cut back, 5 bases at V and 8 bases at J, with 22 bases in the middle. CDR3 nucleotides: TGTGCCAGCAGCACGAGACTAGCGGACAGGGGGGATGAGCAGTTCTTC. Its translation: CASSTRLADRGDEQFF.

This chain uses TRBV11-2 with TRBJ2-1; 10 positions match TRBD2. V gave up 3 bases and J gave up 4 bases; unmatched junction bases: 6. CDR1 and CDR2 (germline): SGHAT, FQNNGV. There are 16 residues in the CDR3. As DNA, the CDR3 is TGTGCCAGCAGCTTGCGAGGGACTAGCGATTACAATGAGCAGTTCTTC. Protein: CASSLRGTSDYNEQFF.

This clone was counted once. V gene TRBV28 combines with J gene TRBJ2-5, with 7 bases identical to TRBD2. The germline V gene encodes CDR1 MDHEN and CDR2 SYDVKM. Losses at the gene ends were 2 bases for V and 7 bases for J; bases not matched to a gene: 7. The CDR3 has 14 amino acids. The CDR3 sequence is CASSLAGGGGTQYF. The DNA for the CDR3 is TGTGCCAGCAGTTTAGCCGGAGGCGGGGGGACCCAGTACTTC.

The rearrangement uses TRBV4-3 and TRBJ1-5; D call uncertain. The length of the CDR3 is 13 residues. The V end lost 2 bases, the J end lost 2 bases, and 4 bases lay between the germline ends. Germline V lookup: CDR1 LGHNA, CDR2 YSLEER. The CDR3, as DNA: TGCGCCAGCAGCCAATTTCGCAATCAGCCCCAGCATTTT. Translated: CASSQFRNQPQHF.